Sequencing of this T cell receptor (beta chain) was carried out in a study of identical twins. General study results and limits: Among beta out-of-frame sequences, excess sharing between twins appeared weaker. Instead of following the same donors, the conclusions were based on cross-sectional statistical analysis. Insertions were fewer in abundant cord blood beta clonotypes, whereas memory repertoires showed none of this pattern. Out-of-frame sharing of TCR alpha in monozygotic twins was underestimated by models.

The CDR3 is 13 residues long. The germline V and J ends were trimmed by 3 bases and 5 bases, with 10 bases remaining between them. This clonotype showed up many times. As yet, its antigen is unknown. One entry per CDR3 protein, called by TCRdb with MiXCR from the 5' RACE reads. The table shows about 200,000 distinct CDR3 sequences, with over 8% occurring only once. What was sequenced was memory (CD45RO+) T cells sorted from blood. The chain joins TRBV12-3 or TRBV12-4 to TRBJ1-2; tentative D call: TRBD1 (5 bases). The clonotype was recovered from a woman aged 18-29 years in good health. The chain's CDR3 is CASSLQGRYGYTF. Here the CDR3 DNA reads TGTGCCAGCAGTTTGCAGGGAAGGTATGGCTACACCTTC.